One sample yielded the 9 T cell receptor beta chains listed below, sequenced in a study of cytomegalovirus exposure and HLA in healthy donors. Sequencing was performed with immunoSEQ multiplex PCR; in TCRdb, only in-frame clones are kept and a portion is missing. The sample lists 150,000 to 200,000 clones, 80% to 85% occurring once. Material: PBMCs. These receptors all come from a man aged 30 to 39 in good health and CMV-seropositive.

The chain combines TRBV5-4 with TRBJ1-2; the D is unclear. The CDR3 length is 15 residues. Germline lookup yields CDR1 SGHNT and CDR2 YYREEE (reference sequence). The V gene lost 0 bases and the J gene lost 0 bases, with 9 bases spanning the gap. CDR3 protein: CASSLGQEANYGYTF. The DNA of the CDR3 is TGTGCCAGCAGCTTGGGGCAGGAGGCTAACTATGGCTACACCTTC.

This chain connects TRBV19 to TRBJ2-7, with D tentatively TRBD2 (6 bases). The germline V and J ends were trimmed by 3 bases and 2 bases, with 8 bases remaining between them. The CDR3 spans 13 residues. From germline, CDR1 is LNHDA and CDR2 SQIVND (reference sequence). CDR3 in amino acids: CASSMGTPYEQYF. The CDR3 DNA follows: TGTGCCAGTAGTATGGGGACTCCCTACGAGCAGTACTTC.

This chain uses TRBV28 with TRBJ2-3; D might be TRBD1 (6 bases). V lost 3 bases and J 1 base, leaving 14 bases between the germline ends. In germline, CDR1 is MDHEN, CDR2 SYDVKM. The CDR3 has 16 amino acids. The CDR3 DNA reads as TGTGCCAGCAGTTTCTCTCAGGGGTCCGGCACAGATACGCAGTATTTT. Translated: CASSFSQGSGTDTQYF.

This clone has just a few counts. CDR3 nucleotides: TGCAGCGTTGAACCCCTTCCAGGGGGGAGGACGCAGTATTTT. Translating gives CSVEPLPGGRTQYF. The chain links TRBV29-1 to TRBJ2-3, with D perhaps matching TRBD1 (7 bases). Germline V gene lookup returns CDR1 SQVTM and CDR2 ANQGSEA. Deletions cut 2 bases from V and 9 bases from J, with 18 bases between. This CDR3 has 14 amino acids.

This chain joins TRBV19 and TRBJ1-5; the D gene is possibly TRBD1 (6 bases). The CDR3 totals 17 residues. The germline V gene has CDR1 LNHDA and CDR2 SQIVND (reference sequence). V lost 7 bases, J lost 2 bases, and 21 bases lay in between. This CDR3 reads CASIPTGRGWGNQPQHF. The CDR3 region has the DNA TGTGCCAGTATCCCCACGGGCAGGGGCTGGGGCAATCAGCCCCAGCATTTT.

DNA for the CDR3: TGTGCCAGCTCACCCCCTACAGGGATCAACAACGAGCAGTACTTC. It specifies CASSPPTGINNEQYF. The gene calls are TRBV18 and TRBJ2-7, with TRBD1 as a possible D gene (6 bases). The CDR3 has 15 amino acids. The ends were cut back, 3 bases at V and 5 bases at J, with 17 bases in the middle. Germline-derived CDR1 and CDR2 are KGHSH and LQKENI.

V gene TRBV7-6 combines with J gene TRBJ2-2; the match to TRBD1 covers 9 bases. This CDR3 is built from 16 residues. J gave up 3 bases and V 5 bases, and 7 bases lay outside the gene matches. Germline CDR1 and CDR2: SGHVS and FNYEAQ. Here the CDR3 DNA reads TGTGCCAGCAGCCCTAGGGACAGGGCGGACACCGGGGAGCTGTTTTTT. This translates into CASSPRDRADTGELFF.

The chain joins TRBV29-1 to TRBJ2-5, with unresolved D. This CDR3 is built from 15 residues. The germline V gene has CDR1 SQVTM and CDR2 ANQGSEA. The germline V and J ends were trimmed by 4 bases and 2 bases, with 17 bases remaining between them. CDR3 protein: CSVGDSAGIQETQYF. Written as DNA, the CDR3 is TGCAGCGTTGGCGATAGTGCAGGAATTCAAGAGACCCAGTACTTC.

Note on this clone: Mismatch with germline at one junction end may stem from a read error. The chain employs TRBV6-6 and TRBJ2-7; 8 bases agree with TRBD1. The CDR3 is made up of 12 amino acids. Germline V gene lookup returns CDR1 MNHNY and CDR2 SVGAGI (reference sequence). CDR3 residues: CASSYSTGERNF. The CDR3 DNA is TGTGCCAGCAGTTACTCGACAGGGGAAAGGAACTTC.